The 19 T cell receptor beta chains given below trace back to one sample, sequenced in a study of TIL therapy for anti-PD-1-resistant metastatic lung cancer. The libraries were made with immunoSEQ v3. Using immunoSEQ multiplex PCR, the repertoire was profiled, and TCRdb retains in-frame clones only, with some absent. The table lists tens of thousands of clones, 70% to 80% of them singletons, with roughly 1.8% in the top ten. Indicated time point: pre-treatment sample, taken before nivolumab and TIL therapy. The specimen comprised blood, sampled at baseline. These receptors originate from a person aged 25 to 79 with non-small cell lung cancer.

The V gene is TRBV12-5, the J gene TRBJ2-2; TRBD1 matches 8 bases. This CDR3 spans 17 amino acids. Losses at the gene ends were 0 bases for V and 5 bases for J; bases not matched to a gene: 8. Germline V gene sequence: CDR1 LGHNT, CDR2 FRNRAP. CDR3 DNA: TGTGCTAGTGGTTTGGTTCTCGGACAGGGAAAAACCGGGGAGCTGTTTTTT. Its translation is CASGLVLGQGKTGELFF.

The V gene is TRBV5-1, the J gene TRBJ2-1, with 10 bases identical to TRBD2. The germline CDR1 and CDR2 sequences are SGHRS and YFSETQ. The J segment lost 7 bases and the V segment lost 2 bases, leaving 6 bases of the junction unmatched. The CDR3 is made up of 15 amino acids. This CDR3 reads CASSFRLAGVNEQFF. The CDR3 DNA is TGCGCCAGCAGCTTTAGGCTAGCGGGAGTAAATGAGCAGTTCTTC.

The chain carries TRBV9 and TRBJ2-1; TRBD1 might be the D (6 bases). CDR3 length: 14 residues. Germline V gene lookup returns CDR1 SGDLS and CDR2 YYNGEE. The ends were cut back, 4 bases at V and 4 bases at J, with 12 bases in the middle. The CDR3 spells CASSMGHEYNEQFF. In DNA, the CDR3 is TGTGCCAGCAGCATGGGACACGAGTACAATGAGCAGTTCTTC.

The V call is TRBV18, the J call TRBJ1-1; D may be TRBD1 (5 bases). The CDR3 spans 15 residues. CDR1 KGHSH and CDR2 LQKENI come from the germline V gene. V was trimmed by 2 bases and J by 3 bases, leaving 13 bases between them. CDR3 coding DNA: TGTGCCAGCTCACCAATCCGGGACCCTGACACTGAAGCTTTCTTT. This translates into CASSPIRDPDTEAFF.

V usage is TRBV2 and J usage is TRBJ2-5; 7 bases line up with TRBD1. This CDR3 has 15 amino acids. Trimming removed 7 bases from V and 1 base from J; junction bases left unmatched: 9. Germline loops: CDR1 SNHLY, CDR2 FYNNEI. This CDR3 reads CASNFQGTAQETQYF. The DNA for the CDR3 is TGTGCCAGCAACTTCCAGGGGACAGCCCAAGAGACCCAGTACTTC.

CDR3 region: CASSLSVEQFF. DNA for the CDR3: TGTGCCAGCAGCTTGTCAGTTGAGCAGTTCTTC. The J gene is TRBJ2-1, the V gene TRBV7-8; D call uncertain. The CDR3 runs 11 residues. CDR1 is SGHVS and CDR2 is FQNEAQ in the germline V gene. Trimming shortened V by 3 bases and J by 9 bases, and 6 bases separated the two germline ends.

V usage is TRBV16 and J usage is TRBJ2-7; TRBD1 matches at 9 bases. Germline V CDR1 and CDR2: KGHSY, FQNENV. The CDR3 covers 15 residues. After removal of 4 bases from V and 3 bases from J, the junction contained 7 bases not matched to a gene. The CDR3, as DNA: TGTGCCAGCAGCCCGTGGACAGGGGAAATCTACGAGCAGTACTTC. It encodes CASSPWTGEIYEQYF.

This clone was seen just once. The chain links TRBV10-1 to TRBJ2-3; D tentatively fits TRBD1 or TRBD2 (6 bases each). V was shortened by 6 bases and J by 4 bases, with 11 bases between the two germline ends. This CDR3 is built from 13 residues. Germline CDR1 reads WNHNN; CDR2 reads SYGVQD (reference sequence). CDR3 nucleotides: TGCGCCAGCAGCGAGGGGGGTGCAGATACGCAGTATTTT. Its translation: CASSEGGADTQYF.

This rearrangement joins TRBV20-1 to TRBJ1-1, with D hard to call. Per the germline V gene, CDR1 is DFQATT and CDR2 is SNEGSKA (reference sequence). The V gene lost 4 bases and the J gene lost 5 bases, with 2 bases spanning the gap. The CDR3 spans 9 residues. CDR3 DNA sequence: TGCAGTGCTACTACTGAAGCTTTCTTT. Residues: CSATTEAFF.

There are a few counts of this clone. The chain carries TRBV2 and TRBJ2-2; no clear D. V dropped 5 bases and J dropped 3 bases, with 4 bases sitting between them. CDR1 and CDR2 from the germline V gene are SNHLY and FYNNEI. The CDR3 spans 12 residues. Written as DNA, the CDR3 is TGTGCCAGCAGTTTGGACACCGGGGAGCTGTTTTTT. Its translation: CASSLDTGELFF.

The chain is built from TRBV7-9 and TRBJ2-1; D gene unclear. The germline V gene has CDR1 SEHNR and CDR2 FQNEAQ (reference sequence). The V end lost 3 bases, the J end lost 6 bases, and 12 bases lay between the germline ends. This CDR3 has 14 amino acids. The CDR3 coding sequence is TGTGCCAGCAGCTTTAGTCTTCCGGTCAATGAGCAGTTCTTC. Translating gives CASSFSLPVNEQFF.

The gene calls are TRBV21-1 and TRBJ2-7; the table's D call, TRBD1, has no DNA check behind it. TRBV21-1 is flagged as a pseudogene. The length of the CDR3 is 13 residues. Here the CDR3 DNA reads TGTGCCAGCAGCAGACAGGGGACTGCCGAGCAGTACTTC. Amino acid sequence: CASSRQGTAEQYF.

The genes are TRBV14 and TRBJ1-3; D is possibly TRBD1 (6 bases). Germline V lookup: CDR1 SGHDN, CDR2 FVKESK. Trimming pared 8 bases from V and 3 bases from J, leaving 11 bases between. CDR3 size: 13 residues. In nucleotides, the CDR3 is TGTGCCAGCGGACAGAATTTTGGAAACACCATATATTTT. It specifies CASGQNFGNTIYF.

This chain connects TRBV19 to TRBJ2-2; 10 positions match TRBD2. Germline V gives CDR1 LNHDA, CDR2 SQIVND (reference sequence). V was clipped by 9 bases and J by 6 bases; unmatched bases: 7. The CDR3 extends over 14 amino acids. CDR3 in DNA: TGTGCCAGCCGTCTAGCGGGAGCCGCCGGGGAGCTGTTTTTT. Its protein is CASRLAGAAGELFF.

V gene TRBV6-6 combines with J gene TRBJ2-3, with 7 bases that match TRBD2. Germline V gene data show CDR1 as MNHNY and CDR2 as SVGAGI (reference sequence). The CDR3 contains 15 residues. The V segment lost 2 bases and the J segment 2 bases; nucleotides outside the gene matches: 4. The CDR3: CASSYGGVLTDTQYF. In nucleotides, the CDR3 is TGTGCCAGCAGTTACGGGGGGGTGCTCACAGATACGCAGTATTTT.

The chain joins TRBV10-1 to TRBJ2-5; 8 nucleotides agree with TRBD2. This CDR3 comprises 13 residues. The germline CDR1 and CDR2 sequences are WNHNN and SYGVQD (reference sequence). Trimming removed 6 bases from V and 7 bases from J; junction bases left unmatched: 7. CDR3 sequence (DNA): TGCGCCAGCAGCCCGGGACTAGGGGGGACCCAGTACTTC. Translation: CASSPGLGGTQYF.

The chain uses TRBV29-1 and TRBJ2-3; 11 positions agree with TRBD2. This CDR3 spans 16 amino acids. J was trimmed by 5 bases and V by 7 bases; bases with no gene match: 14. Germline CDR1 and CDR2: SQVTM and ANQGSEA. CDR3 sequence: CSGRLLAGGQGDTQYF. The DNA for the CDR3 is TGCAGCGGCCGACTATTAGCGGGGGGGCAGGGAGATACGCAGTATTTT.

The chain links TRBV25-1 to TRBJ2-7, with TRBD1 identical over 9 bases. Trimming removed 7 bases from V and 5 bases from J; junction bases left unmatched: 12. The length of the CDR3 is 15 residues. Germline CDR1 MGHDK, CDR2 SYGVNS. The CDR3 sequence is CASTPRAGQGDEQYF. DNA of the CDR3: TGTGCCAGCACCCCCCGGGCGGGACAGGGCGACGAGCAGTACTTC.

CDR3 region: CASSLVGRVDQPQHF. For the CDR3, the DNA is TGTGCCAGCAGCTTGGTGGGCAGGGTGGATCAGCCCCAGCATTTT. The chain recombines TRBV5-5 with TRBJ1-5; tentatively, D is TRBD1 (5 bases). CDR1 SGHKS and CDR2 YYEKEE come from the germline V gene (reference sequence). The CDR3 runs to 15 residues. The ends were cut back, 0 bases at V and 5 bases at J, with 12 bases in the middle.